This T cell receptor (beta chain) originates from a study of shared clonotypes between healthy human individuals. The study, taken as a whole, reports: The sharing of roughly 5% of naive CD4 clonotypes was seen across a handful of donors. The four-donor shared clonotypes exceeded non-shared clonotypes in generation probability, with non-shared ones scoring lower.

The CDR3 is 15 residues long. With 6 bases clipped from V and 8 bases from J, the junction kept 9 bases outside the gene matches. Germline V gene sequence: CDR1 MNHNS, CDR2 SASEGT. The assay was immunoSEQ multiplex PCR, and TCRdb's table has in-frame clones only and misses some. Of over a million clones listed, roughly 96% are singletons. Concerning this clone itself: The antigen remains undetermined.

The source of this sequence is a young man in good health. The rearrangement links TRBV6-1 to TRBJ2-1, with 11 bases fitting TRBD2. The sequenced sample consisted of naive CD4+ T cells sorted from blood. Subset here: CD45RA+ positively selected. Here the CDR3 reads CASRPLAGGPDEQFF. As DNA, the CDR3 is TGTGCCAGCAGACCATTAGCGGGAGGGCCGGATGAGCAGTTCTTC.